This T cell receptor beta chain was found in a study of multiple sclerosis patients with progressive multifocal leukoencephalopathy. Study overall: Longitudinal control samples came from natalizumab-treated multiple sclerosis patients without PML.

This clone was seen only a few times. Its antigen remains unknown. The time point denotes: before natalizumab initiation. The CDR3 covers 14 residues. The germline V gene has CDR1 SNHLY and CDR2 FYNNEI. V lost 6 bases to trimming and J lost 8 bases; unmatched junction nucleotides: 7. The study, taken as a whole, reports: PML-onset expanded TRB clones were detectable before and during natalizumab therapy. Whether JC virus or general immunocompromise explains the findings remained unclear.

Each PCR contained spiked synthetic TR CDR3 controls spanning every V-J pairing. Sequencing was performed with immunoSEQ multiplex PCR; in TCRdb, only in-frame clones are kept and a portion is missing. Of roughly 31,000 clones in the sample, 70% to 90% were seen once. The sequence was collected from a human donor with multiple sclerosis. Input material: PBMCs. The V call is TRBV2, the J call TRBJ1-4; 9 nucleotides match TRBD1. The CDR3: CASSTDRGGEKLFF. CDR3 DNA sequence: TGTGCCAGCAGCACGGACAGGGGTGGGGAAAAACTGTTTTTT.